One and the same sample provided the 22 T cell receptor beta chains below, sequenced in a study of regulatory T cells in long-lasting Graves disease. Building of the TCR beta libraries involved iRepertoire HTBI primers and Arm-PCR of CDR3 regions. Using its own MiXCR run on the multiplex PCR reads, TCRdb lists one record per CDR3 protein. The sample includes 530,000 or so distinct CDR3 sequences, less than 15% of them seen just once. Time point here: newly diagnosed GD, antithyroid drugs for less than 3 months. From PBMCs, RNA was extracted and then used to make the TCR library. This same sample was also taken into another study, of T cells in Graves' hyperthyroidism and ophthalmopathy.

Sequences were derived from peripheral blood mononuclear cells (PBMCs), sampled at new diagnosis, from a patient treated with antithyroid drugs. Receptor source: a man aged 25-45 years with Graves disease.

Many counts were recorded for this clonotype. V and J are TRBV7-3 and TRBJ2-3; 13 nucleotides line up with TRBD2. The germline CDR1 and CDR2 sequences are SGHTA and FQGTGA. CDR3 length equals 20 residues. The V segment lost 5 bases and the J segment 1 base; nucleotides outside the gene matches: 15. The CDR3 region has the DNA TGTGCCAGCAGCCGTTTTGGACTAGCGGGAGAATCGGGGCGCACAGATACGCAGTATTTT. It translates to CASSRFGLAGESGRTDTQYF.

This clonotype was detected ten times or more. The V and J genes are TRBV29-1 and TRBJ2-1; 8 bases are a match to TRBD2. CDR1 SQVTM and CDR2 ANQGSEA come from the germline V gene. The CDR3 loop spans 11 amino acids. J was trimmed by 9 bases and V by 7 bases; bases with no gene match: 5. This chain's CDR3 is CSGGTSGEQFF. The CDR3 coding sequence is TGCAGCGGGGGTACTAGCGGTGAGCAGTTCTTC.

This clonotype was seen repeatedly, ten times or more. The J gene is TRBJ2-1, the V gene TRBV12-3 or TRBV12-4; a weak D match, TRBD2 (5 bases). V shed 1 base and J shed 8 bases, with 12 bases lying between them. This CDR3 is built from 14 residues. For the CDR3, the DNA is TGTGCCAGCAGTTTAGTAGGAGTGGACTATGAGCAGTTCTTC. Translating gives CASSLVGVDYEQFF.

The rearrangement uses TRBV6-1 and TRBJ1-5; D unclear. Germline V lookup: CDR1 MNHNS, CDR2 SASEGT. The CDR3 spans 15 residues. Trimming removed 4 bases from V and 1 base from J, with 11 bases in between. CDR3 sequence (DNA): TGTGCCAGCAGTGGGACGGGTTGGAGCAATCAGCCCCAGCATTTT. Protein product: CASSGTGWSNQPQHF.

The genes are TRBV5-1 and TRBJ2-3, with TRBD2 matching over 7 bases. This CDR3 region has 16 residues. The V gene's germline CDR1 is SGHRS and CDR2 YFSETQ. With 0 bases clipped from V and 4 bases from J, the junction kept 8 bases outside the gene matches. The chain's CDR3 is CASSLVTGGDSDTQYF. The CDR3, as DNA: TGCGCCAGCAGCTTGGTTACGGGAGGAGATTCAGATACGCAGTATTTT.

This clonotype has at least ten counts. The chain is built from TRBV20-1 and TRBJ2-4; 9 nucleotides line up with TRBD2. V lost 7 bases to trimming and J lost 0 bases; unmatched junction nucleotides: 10. Germline values: CDR1 DFQATT, CDR2 SNEGSKA (reference sequence). This CDR3 region has 16 residues. The CDR3 DNA reads as TGCAGTGGTGGGGCGGGAGGGACAGTAGCCAAAAACATTCAGTACTTC. This gives the protein CSGGAGGTVAKNIQYF.

The chain couples TRBV20-1 to TRBJ1-3; D gene ambiguous. Trimming took off 3 bases at V and 0 bases at J, with 15 bases between the two ends. Germline V lookup: CDR1 DFQATT, CDR2 SNEGSKA (reference sequence). CDR3 length: 16 amino acids. In DNA form, the CDR3 reads TGCAGTGCTAGTCCGCAACGGGCTTACTCTGGAAACACCATATATTTT. Its translation is CSASPQRAYSGNTIYF.

Details on this clonotype: No conserved phenylalanine or tryptophan is present at the end of the CDR3, so a read error is the likely explanation. The chain joins TRBV9 to TRBJ2-7; 7 bases line up with TRBD2. Germline CDR1 reads SGDLS; CDR2 reads YYNGEE. The CDR3 is made up of 15 amino acids. Trimming cost V 3 bases and J 3 bases; bases outside gene matches: 9. The CDR3 here is CASSAGRGSIYEQYL. CDR3 bases: TGTGCCAGCAGCGCGGGGAGGGGTTCCATCTACGAGCAGTACCTC.

With regard to this clonotype: Relative to the germline gene, one junction end is altered; a read error may explain this. This sequence joins TRBV18 and TRBJ2-7, with 10 bases aligning to TRBD2. The germline V gene encodes CDR1 KGHSH and CDR2 LQKENI. The CDR3 is 16 amino acids. CDR3 nucleotides: TGTGCCAGCTCACCACCCCGGACTAGCGGCTCCCACGAGCAGTACTTC. This gives the protein CASSPPRTSGSHEQYF.

Ten or more counts support this clonotype. The chain links TRBV19 to TRBJ1-2, with TRBD1 as a possible D gene (5 bases). CDR3 length equals 15 residues. Trimming stripped 5 bases from V and 0 bases from J, with 13 bases between. Germline CDR1 reads LNHDA; CDR2 reads SQIVND (reference sequence). The CDR3 loop reads CASSPRDGANYGYTF. CDR3 bases: TGTGCCAGTAGTCCTCGGGACGGCGCTAACTATGGCTACACCTTC.

On this clonotype itself: One end of the junction varies from germline; a read error may be responsible. V usage is TRBV7-3 and J usage is TRBJ1-6; TRBD1 aligns across 7 bases. Germline CDR1 reads SGHTA; CDR2 reads FQGTGA. The CDR3 contains 14 residues. CDR3 protein: CTSRRDSGGSPLHF. In DNA, the CDR3 is TGTACCAGCAGAAGGGACAGCGGAGGCTCACCCCTCCACTTT.

This clonotype was detected many times. This rearrangement joins TRBV2 to TRBJ2-7, with 7 nucleotides matching TRBD1. This CDR3 spans 14 amino acids. Losses at the gene ends were 8 bases for V and 3 bases for J; bases not matched to a gene: 10. Per germline, CDR1 SNHLY and CDR2 FYNNEI. Here the CDR3 DNA reads TGTGCCAGCCGAAAAACAGGGGTGGGCTACGAGCAGTACTTC. Its translation: CASRKTGVGYEQYF.

In its sample, this clonotype was seen many times. V is TRBV6-2 or TRBV6-3 and J is TRBJ2-7, with 12 nucleotides matching TRBD2. The CDR3 is made up of 17 amino acids. Germline CDR1 and CDR2: MNHEY and SVGEGT. V shed 1 base, J shed 0 bases, and the junction held 4 bases outside the gene matches. The CDR3: CASSYFLTSGSSYEQYF. CDR3 bases: TGTGCCAGCAGTTACTTCTTGACTAGCGGGAGCTCCTACGAGCAGTACTTC.

This clonotype was seen at least ten times. The V gene is TRBV12-3 or TRBV12-4, the J gene TRBJ1-2, with 7 positions matching TRBD1. This CDR3 is 15 amino acids long. The V and J ends lost 2 bases and 4 bases, in that order; junction bases with no gene match: 7. Here the CDR3 DNA reads TGTGCCAGCAGTTTAAGACAGGGTGGGAGCTATGGCTACACCTTC. Translating it yields CASSLRQGGSYGYTF.

This clonotype has a handful of counts. The chain carries TRBV29-1 and TRBJ2-5, with 9 nucleotides matching TRBD1. V shed 7 bases, J shed 4 bases, and the junction held 10 bases outside the gene matches. Per germline, CDR1 SQVTM and CDR2 ANQGSEA. This CDR3 contains 14 residues. The CDR3 loop is CSGRPGQGGETQYF. CDR3 in DNA: TGCAGCGGCCGTCCGGGACAGGGCGGAGAGACCCAGTACTTC.

In the case of this clonotype: This may be a read error, as it is one base from a much larger clone. This chain links TRBV10-1 with TRBJ2-7; D unresolved. Germline V gives CDR1 WNHNN, CDR2 SYGVQD (reference sequence). This CDR3 has 14 residues. With 0 bases removed from V and 0 bases from J, the gap between germline ends came to 6 bases. CDR3 residues: CASSESLFSYEQYF. CDR3 bases: TGCGCCAGCAGTGAGTCCCTGTTCTCCTACGAGCAGTACTTC.

This clonotype was recorded many times. This chain joins TRBV28 and TRBJ2-1; D is perhaps TRBD2 (7 bases). Germline V gene data show CDR1 as MDHEN and CDR2 as SYDVKM. V was cut by 6 bases and J by 5 bases, with 14 bases left in between. The CDR3 is 14 amino acids. CDR3 bases: TGTGCCAGCAGGGGGGGGCTATTGGACAATGAGCAGTTCTTC. It codes for CASRGGLLDNEQFF.

The CDR3 sequence is CASSHRGFGNEQFF. CDR3 DNA: TGTGCCAGCTCTCACAGGGGTTTTGGTAATGAGCAGTTCTTC. The chain is built from TRBV18 and TRBJ2-1; TRBD1 agrees at 7 bases. Germline V gene sequence: CDR1 KGHSH, CDR2 LQKENI. This CDR3 is 14 amino acids long. V gave up 6 bases and J gave up 7 bases; unmatched junction bases: 9.

In its sample, this clonotype was seen many times. This chain links TRBV11-3 with TRBJ1-1; D unclear. Germline V gene sequence: CDR1 SGHNT, CDR2 YENEEA. The CDR3 has 13 amino acids. The ends were cut back, 3 bases at V and 4 bases at J, with 9 bases in the middle. The CDR3 sequence: CASSLGSATEAFF. CDR3 in DNA: TGTGCCAGCAGCTTGGGGAGTGCCACTGAAGCTTTCTTT.

Many counts were recorded for this clonotype. The chain combines TRBV20-1 with TRBJ2-3; 10 bases align to TRBD2. V dropped 5 bases and J dropped 7; count of bases not matched to a gene: 12. The germline V gene encodes CDR1 DFQATT and CDR2 SNEGSKA (reference sequence). The CDR3 is 15 amino acids. The CDR3 protein is CSAPGTSAPLHTQYF. Here the CDR3 DNA reads TGCAGTGCTCCCGGGACTAGCGCCCCGTTGCATACGCAGTATTTT.

This clonotype occurred a few times. J is TRBJ1-1 and V is TRBV6-1; a weak D match, TRBD1 (6 bases). Germline V gene data show CDR1 as MNHNS and CDR2 as SASEGT. V lost 6 bases, J lost 4 bases, and 18 bases lay in between. The CDR3 contains 15 residues. CDR3 sequence: CASSPLRGGVTEAFF. The CDR3 DNA reads TGTGCCAGCAGCCCCCTTAGGGGGGGAGTCACTGAAGCTTTCTTT.

There are a few counts of this clonotype. The chain employs TRBV5-1 and TRBJ2-5; D gene unclear. The germline V gene encodes CDR1 SGHRS and CDR2 YFSETQ. The V end lost 1 base, the J end lost 5 bases, and 9 bases lay between the germline ends. This CDR3 is built from 13 residues. For the CDR3, the DNA is TGCGCCAGCAGCTTGCAGGTATTCGAGACCCAGTACTTC. It is translated as CASSLQVFETQYF.